A single sample gave rise to the 30 T cell receptor beta chains below, sequenced in a study of blood T cell repertoires in COVID-19. The protocol was immunoSEQ multiplex PCR, while the TCRdb copy is restricted to in-frame clones and leaves out a portion. The table includes about 200,000 clones, just under 90% detected once. Source material: peripheral blood. These TCRs come from a man between 60 and 75 years old who had recovered from COVID-19.

V and J are TRBV30 and TRBJ2-7, with 11 bases aligning to TRBD2. The CDR3 loop spans 18 amino acids. Germline values: CDR1 GTSNPN, CDR2 SVGIG (reference sequence). Trimming took 2 bases from V and 2 from J; bases not matched to a gene: 14. CDR3 nucleotide sequence: TGTGCCTGGAGTCGGACAAACCTAGCGGGGGGTACCCCCTACGAGCAGTACTTC. Translation gives CAWSRTNLAGGTPYEQYF. Together with reference TRBV30 and TRBJ2-7, the CDR3 gives the full variable domain: SQTIHQWPATLVQPVGSPLSLECTVEGTSNPNLYWYRQAAGRGLQLLFYSVGIGQISSEVPQNLSASRPQDRQFILSSKKLLLSDSGFYLCAWSRTNLAGGTPYEQYFGPGTRLTVT.

The CDR3 sequence is CASSEEVRGLSSGYEQYF. CDR3 nucleotides: TGCGCCAGCAGTGAGGAAGTTCGCGGGCTCTCCTCCGGGTACGAGCAGTACTTC. The chain combines TRBV10-1 with TRBJ2-7; a possible D gene is TRBD2 (5 bases). Trimming took off 2 bases at V and 4 bases at J, with 24 bases between the two ends. Germline CDR1 and CDR2: WNHNN and SYGVQD (reference sequence). This CDR3 contains 18 residues.

Only one count was recorded for this clone. The genes are TRBV12-3 or TRBV12-4 and TRBJ2-5; 7 nucleotides align to TRBD1. Trimming cost V 6 bases and J 5 bases; bases outside gene matches: 3. The CDR3 has 12 residues. The CDR3: CASRGGLETQYF. The CDR3 DNA reads TGTGCCAGCAGAGGGGGCTTGGAGACCCAGTACTTC.

The V gene is TRBV5-1, the J gene TRBJ1-2, with unresolved D. The CDR3 is 14 amino acids. V lost 4 bases and J lost 2, with 12 bases in between. Per the germline V gene, CDR1 is SGHRS and CDR2 is YFSETQ. In DNA, the CDR3 is TGCGCCAGCAGCAGAAGTTTGGAGAACTATGGCTACACCTTC. Translation gives CASSRSLENYGYTF.

This sequence joins TRBV5-1 and TRBJ2-2, with 8 bases that match TRBD2. The CDR3 runs to 16 residues. CDR1 SGHRS and CDR2 YFSETQ come from the germline V gene. Germline trimming cut 4 bases from V and 4 bases from J; bases unmatched to any gene: 9. The CDR3 nucleotides read TGCGCCAGCAGCCCCACCTTAGCGGGAAGCACCGGGGAGCTGTTTTTT. It encodes CASSPTLAGSTGELFF.

This clone appeared a single time. The chain links TRBV10-2 to TRBJ1-2, with D possibly matching TRBD1 (5 bases). Trimming removed 0 bases from V and 8 bases from J, with 7 bases in between. Per germline, CDR1 WSHSY and CDR2 SAAADI. This CDR3 is built from 12 residues. The CDR3 loop reads CASSESQGGYTF. Here the CDR3 DNA reads TGCGCCAGCAGTGAGTCTCAGGGCGGCTACACCTTC.

This clone was found once. The genes are TRBV28 and TRBJ1-2, with 8 bases identical to TRBD1. The ends lost 7 bases at V and 6 bases at J; junction bases unmatched: 7. In germline, CDR1 is MDHEN, CDR2 SYDVKM. The CDR3 contains 13 residues. The DNA of the CDR3 is TGTGCCAGCAAACAGGGGGTGAAGGATGGCTACACCTTC. It yields the protein CASKQGVKDGYTF.

The rearrangement links TRBV15 to TRBJ1-1, with no clear D. This CDR3 contains 13 residues. The germline V gene has CDR1 LNHNV and CDR2 YYDKDF (reference sequence). The V gene lost 0 bases and the J gene lost 5 bases, with 7 bases spanning the gap. The CDR3 sequence is CATSREEVTEAFF. CDR3 nucleotides: TGTGCCACCAGCAGAGAAGAGGTTACTGAAGCTTTCTTT.

This chain uses TRBV23-1 with TRBJ2-7; D unclear. TRBV23-1 is an ORF, with its function uncertain. This CDR3 spans 11 amino acids. The V end was cut by 10 bases, the J end by 1 base, with 8 bases between. This CDR3 is CAILKSYEQYF. The CDR3 nucleotides are TGCGCCATCCTAAAATCCTACGAGCAGTACTTC.

The chain uses TRBV19 and TRBJ2-7; D is undetermined. V lost 2 bases and J 3 bases, leaving 8 bases between the germline ends. The CDR3 extends over 13 amino acids. CDR1 and CDR2 (germline): LNHDA, SQIVND (reference sequence). The CDR3 loop reads CASSIRQNYEQYF. The CDR3 region has the DNA TGTGCCAGTAGTATAAGACAAAACTACGAGCAGTACTTC. The variable domain in full, completed from reference TRBV19 and TRBJ2-7, reads DGGITQSPKYLFRKEGQNVTLSCEQNLNHDAMYWYRQDPGQGLRLIYYSQIVNDFQKGDIAEGYSVSREKKESFPLTVTSAQKNPTAFYLCASSIRQNYEQYFGPGTRLTVT.

In DNA form, the CDR3 reads TGTGCCAGCAGTACCGTAGGGGTGGAGACCCAGTACTTC. Its translation: CASSTVGVETQYF. The chain couples TRBV5-6 to TRBJ2-5, with D possibly matching TRBD1 (5 bases). The V and J ends lost 5 bases and 5 bases respectively, with 13 bases between them. The CDR3 runs to 13 residues. Germline assignment: CDR1 SGHDT and CDR2 YYEEEE.

The V and J genes are TRBV30 and TRBJ2-3; 15 nucleotides match TRBD2. CDR1 GTSNPN and CDR2 SVGIG come from the germline V gene (reference sequence). The CDR3 loop spans 15 amino acids. After removal of 1 base from V and 6 bases from J, the junction contained 2 bases not matched to a gene. CDR3 coding DNA: TGTGCCTGGAGTGGGACTAGCGGGAGGGGGGATACGCAGTATTTT. Its protein product is CAWSGTSGRGDTQYF.

The chain recombines TRBV6-5 with TRBJ2-7, with 8 bases aligning to TRBD1. Trimming took 1 base from V and 6 from J; bases not matched to a gene: 11. This CDR3 is built from 16 residues. Germline V gene lookup returns CDR1 MNHEY and CDR2 SVGAGI. The CDR3 DNA follows: TGTGCCAGCAGTTACTTTGGGACAGGAAAACGTGCCGAGCAGTACTTC. Protein: CASSYFGTGKRAEQYF.

V gene TRBV4-1 combines with J gene TRBJ1-3; D is unresolved. From germline, CDR1 is MGHRA and CDR2 YSYEKL. The CDR3 has 14 amino acids. V lost 0 bases and J lost 1, with 4 bases in between. CDR3 nucleotide sequence: TGCGCCAGCAGCCAAGACCCTTCTGGAAACACCATATATTTT. It translates to CASSQDPSGNTIYF.

The chain recombines TRBV6-1 with TRBJ2-1; TRBD2 might be the D (5 bases). Germline CDR1 reads MNHNS; CDR2 reads SASEGT. The CDR3 extends over 12 amino acids. Trimming shortened V by 2 bases and J by 7 bases, and 6 bases separated the two germline ends. CDR3 bases: TGTGCCAGCAGTGAACGGGGTAATGAGCAGTTCTTC. Amino acid sequence: CASSERGNEQFF.

This chain uses TRBV5-1 with TRBJ1-2, with 9 bases that match TRBD1. In germline, CDR1 is SGHRS, CDR2 YFSETQ. There are 16 residues in the CDR3. V shed 0 bases and J 2 bases; nucleotides not matched to a gene: 5. The CDR3 reads CASSLGGQGRNYGYTF. Here the CDR3 DNA reads TGCGCCAGCAGCTTGGGAGGACAGGGGCGAAACTATGGCTACACCTTC.

This sequence joins TRBV9 and TRBJ2-2; 8 bases agree with TRBD1. The germline V gene has CDR1 SGDLS and CDR2 YYNGEE. This CDR3 contains 16 residues. Trimming at V came to 2 bases and at J to 7 bases, leaving 10 bases not matched to a gene. This CDR3 is CASSVTLSGGHGELFF. The CDR3, as DNA: TGTGCCAGCAGCGTGACCCTATCAGGGGGCCACGGGGAGCTGTTTTTT.

V and J are TRBV5-4 and TRBJ2-1; D perhaps matches TRBD2 (5 bases). CDR3 length: 14 amino acids. Trimming stripped 3 bases from V and 5 bases from J, with 12 bases between. Germline V gene data show CDR1 as SGHNT and CDR2 as YYREEE (reference sequence). The CDR3 bases are TGTGCCAGCAGCTCCCCGGCGGGCAACAATGAGCAGTTCTTC. Translated: CASSSPAGNNEQFF.

The chain joins TRBV10-1 to TRBJ2-1; 10 bases align to TRBD1. The CDR3 consists of 15 residues. V shed 8 bases and J 9 bases; nucleotides not matched to a gene: 13. Germline lookup yields CDR1 WNHNN and CDR2 SYGVQD (reference sequence). The CDR3 region is CASYIGGTGDPEQFF. Here the CDR3 DNA reads TGCGCCAGCTATATAGGGGGGACAGGGGACCCTGAGCAGTTCTTC.

The chain employs TRBV19 and TRBJ1-2; the match to TRBD1 covers 9 bases. Per the germline V gene, CDR1 is LNHDA and CDR2 is SQIVND (reference sequence). The CDR3 length is 13 residues. V lost 6 bases and J lost 12; bases outside the gene matches: 11. The CDR3 bases are TGTGCCAGTAGGCCCCACCGGACAGGGGTTAACACCTTC. This codes for CASRPHRTGVNTF.

V usage is TRBV5-1 and J usage is TRBJ1-1; 7 bases are a match to TRBD1. V dropped 4 bases and J dropped 6; count of bases not matched to a gene: 9. This CDR3 is built from 14 residues. Germline CDR1 SGHRS, CDR2 YFSETQ. CDR3 in amino acids: CASSATGAVAEAFF. CDR3 bases: TGCGCCAGCAGCGCTACAGGGGCCGTCGCTGAAGCTTTCTTT.

The chain uses TRBV5-1 and TRBJ2-3, with 10 bases aligning to TRBD2. This CDR3 has 17 amino acids. V was clipped by 1 base and J by 1 base; unmatched bases: 6. CDR1 is SGHRS, CDR2 YFSETQ, per germline. The DNA of the CDR3 is TGCGCCAGCAGCTTGCGAGCGGGAGGGCCAGGCACAGATACGCAGTATTTT. This sequence encodes CASSLRAGGPGTDTQYF.

The chain employs TRBV10-2 and TRBJ2-1; D not resolved. There are 11 residues in the CDR3. V lost 7 bases to trimming and J lost 9 bases, with 10 bases between them. Germline-derived CDR1 and CDR2 are WSHSY and SAAADI. The chain's CDR3 is CASTPGGEQFF. CDR3 in DNA: TGCGCCAGCACACCTGGCGGTGAGCAGTTCTTC.

The chain combines TRBV6-1 with TRBJ2-1; D is unresolved. The germline CDR1 and CDR2 sequences are MNHNS and SASEGT. V lost 2 bases, J lost 4 bases, and 3 bases lay in between. This CDR3 has 12 amino acids. The CDR3: CASSESYNEQFF. The CDR3 bases are TGTGCCAGCAGTGAATCGTACAATGAGCAGTTCTTC.

Only one count was recorded for this clone. The rearrangement links TRBV10-1 to TRBJ2-1, with a tentative D call TRBD1 (5 bases). Germline CDR1 reads WNHNN; CDR2 reads SYGVQD (reference sequence). Trimming pared 6 bases from V and 0 bases from J, leaving 9 bases between. This CDR3 has 14 amino acids. CDR3 region: CASSRRGSYNEQFF. The DNA of the CDR3 is TGCGCCAGCAGCCGAAGGGGCTCCTACAATGAGCAGTTCTTC.

The genes are TRBV11-3 and TRBJ1-4, with 8 positions matching TRBD1. Losses at the gene ends were 3 bases for V and 8 bases for J; bases not matched to a gene: 5. This CDR3 has 14 residues. The V gene's germline CDR1 is SGHNT and CDR2 YENEEA. The CDR3 region has the DNA TGTGCCAGCAGCTTGGGGACAGGATCCGAAAAACTGTTTTTT. This sequence encodes CASSLGTGSEKLFF.

V gene TRBV6-1 combines with J gene TRBJ1-2, with no clear D. Trimming left V 2 bases short and J 5 bases short, with 12 bases between. The CDR3 contains 14 residues. Germline-derived CDR1 and CDR2 are MNHNS and SASEGT. CDR3 protein: CASSERRAEYGYTF. CDR3 sequence (DNA): TGTGCCAGCAGTGAAAGGAGGGCGGAGTATGGCTACACCTTC.

This clone has just a few counts. This chain uses TRBV6-5 with TRBJ2-7, with 7 bases matching TRBD1. Per germline, CDR1 MNHEY and CDR2 SVGAGI. V dropped 8 bases and J dropped 5; count of bases not matched to a gene: 12. This CDR3 has 14 residues. This CDR3 reads CASYRGQAVNEQYF. In DNA form, the CDR3 reads TGTGCCAGCTACAGGGGCCAAGCGGTCAACGAGCAGTACTTC.

This clone was seen a single time. The chain links TRBV7-6 to TRBJ2-1; 8 nucleotides match TRBD2. The CDR3 runs to 18 residues. Germline assignment: CDR1 SGHVS and CDR2 FNYEAQ. The junction had 8 bases not matched to a gene; V was cut back by 1 base and J by 0 bases. The CDR3 region has the DNA TGTGCCAGCAGCTTAGAGTCTAGCGGGCCAAGCTCCTACAATGAGCAGTTCTTC. Encoded protein: CASSLESSGPSSYNEQFF.

This rearrangement joins TRBV6-2 or TRBV6-3 to TRBJ2-3; D might be TRBD2 (6 bases). CDR3 size: 17 residues. CDR1 is MNHEY, CDR2 SVGEGT, per germline. V was cut by 5 bases and J by 0 bases, with 18 bases left in between. CDR3 DNA: TGTGCCAGCAGTCACGCGCGGGGTGAATCTAGCACAGATACGCAGTATTTT. It encodes CASSHARGESSTDTQYF.